Presented here are 20 T cell receptor beta chains from one specimen sequenced in a study of patients and donors after allogeneic stem cell transplantation. Using its own MiXCR run on the RT-PCR reads, TCRdb lists one record per CDR3 protein. This sample has 900,000 to 1,000,000 distinct CDR3 sequences, with more than 15% found just once. Sequenced input: blood, either unsorted or a sorted T cell fraction (not recorded which). The receptor set was obtained from a human donor who was either an allogeneic HSCT recipient or a stem cell or donor lymphocyte infusion donor (not recorded which). It is not recorded whose cells these are; they may come from a transplant donor.

The CDR3 here is CASSLVGGGGAYGYTF. DNA for the CDR3: TGCGCCAGCAGCTTGGTAGGTGGAGGGGGCGCCTATGGCTACACCTTC. The chain combines TRBV5-1 with TRBJ1-2, with TRBD1 matching 7 bases. This CDR3 comprises 16 residues. V dropped 0 bases and J dropped 4; count of bases not matched to a gene: 9. Germline V gene lookup returns CDR1 SGHRS and CDR2 YFSETQ.

There are many counts of this clonotype. This sequence joins TRBV7-2 and TRBJ2-5; 9 bases line up with TRBD1. This CDR3 contains 17 residues. The V gene's germline CDR1 is SGHTA and CDR2 FQGNSA. The V gene end was trimmed by 5 bases and the J gene end by 0 bases; junction bases not matched to a gene: 10. The CDR3 sequence is CASSPGTGIWYQETQYF. The CDR3 DNA sequence: TGTGCCAGCAGCCCCGGGACAGGGATTTGGTACCAAGAGACCCAGTACTTC. The full variable domain, completed using reference TRBV7-2 and TRBJ2-5, is GAGVSQSPSNKVTEKGKDVELRCDPISGHTALYWYRQSLGQGLEFLIYFQGNSAPDKSGLPSDRFSAERTGGSVSTLTIQRTQQEDSAVYLCASSPGTGIWYQETQYFGPGTRLLVL.

This clonotype has just a few counts. The chain couples TRBV28 to TRBJ2-1; 14 bases map to TRBD2. CDR1 is MDHEN and CDR2 is SYDVKM in the germline V gene. With V trimmed by 5 bases and J by 7 bases, 7 bases remained unmatched. This CDR3 comprises 16 residues. The CDR3 coding sequence is TGTGCCAGCAGTCCCCTCGGGACTAGCGGGGGAAATGAGCAGTTCTTC. The encoded protein is CASSPLGTSGGNEQFF.

This clonotype occurred a few times. The chain links TRBV20-1 to TRBJ2-5; perhaps D is TRBD1 or TRBD2 (5 bases each). Germline V gene data show CDR1 as DFQATT and CDR2 as SNEGSKA (reference sequence). CDR3 length: 12 amino acids. Between the trimmed V and J ends, which lost 3 bases and 5 bases, there was a span of 10 bases. This chain's CDR3 is CSASRQRETQYF. CDR3 nucleotide sequence: TGCAGTGCTAGTAGACAGCGGGAGACCCAGTACTTC.

In this sample, this clonotype turned up a few times. The chain carries TRBV2 and TRBJ1-1; D is uncertain. This CDR3 contains 12 residues. Germline assignment: CDR1 SNHLY and CDR2 FYNNEI. V gave up 2 bases and J gave up 6 bases, with 7 bases separating them. The DNA for the CDR3 is TGTGCCAGCAGTGAACACCATCCTGAAGCTTTCTTT. Its protein is CASSEHHPEAFF.

This clonotype has a handful of counts. CDR3 sequence reads: CSASGSVETQYF. DNA of the CDR3: TGCAGTGCTAGCGGGAGTGTGGAGACCCAGTACTTC. This rearrangement joins TRBV20-1 to TRBJ2-5; tentatively, D is TRBD2 (6 bases). Germline loops: CDR1 DFQATT, CDR2 SNEGSKA (reference sequence). Trimming pared 3 bases from V and 5 bases from J, leaving 10 bases between. The CDR3 has 12 amino acids.

Only a few counts were recorded for this clonotype. This chain uses TRBV29-1 with TRBJ1-2; D uncertain. The length of the CDR3 is 13 residues. Germline V CDR1 and CDR2: SQVTM, ANQGSEA. The V gene lost 5 bases and the J gene lost 0 bases, with 10 bases spanning the gap. CDR3 sequence: CSVSGRANYGYTF. In nucleotides, the CDR3 is TGCAGCGTTTCAGGCCGAGCTAACTATGGCTACACCTTC.

The chain combines TRBV5-1 with TRBJ2-5, with no clear D. V shed 4 bases and J shed 4 bases, with 11 bases lying between them. Germline CDR1 and CDR2: SGHRS and YFSETQ. There are 13 residues in the CDR3. The CDR3 sequence is CASSGAGLETQYF. DNA for the CDR3: TGCGCCAGCAGCGGTGCCGGCTTAGAGACCCAGTACTTC.

This clonotype was observed a few times. The rearrangement joins TRBV27 to TRBJ2-7, with TRBD1 identical over 8 bases. The J segment lost 2 bases and the V segment lost 7 bases, leaving 10 bases of the junction unmatched. The CDR3 loop spans 15 amino acids. The germline CDR1 and CDR2 sequences are MNHEY and SMNVEV (reference sequence). The chain's CDR3 is CASIVRQGSTYEQYF. As DNA, the CDR3 is TGTGCCAGCATAGTCAGACAGGGGTCTACCTACGAGCAGTACTTC.

The table lists this clonotype with a few counts. This rearrangement joins TRBV5-5 to TRBJ1-1; D not certain. This CDR3 is 13 amino acids long. CDR1 SGHKS and CDR2 YYEKEE come from the germline V gene (reference sequence). The ends were cut back, 1 base at V and 7 bases at J, with 11 bases in the middle. The CDR3 protein is CASSLRSSLEAFF. The CDR3 bases are TGTGCCAGCAGCTTGAGGAGCTCCCTTGAAGCTTTCTTT.

This clonotype was observed a few times. The rearrangement joins TRBV5-1 to TRBJ2-5, with 10 bases fitting TRBD1. Trimming cost V 5 bases and J 4 bases; bases outside gene matches: 11. The germline gives CDR1 SGHRS, CDR2 YFSETQ. This CDR3 spans 16 amino acids. DNA for the CDR3: TGCGCCAGCAGTCGAACCGGGACAGGGGTGGTAGAGACCCAGTACTTC. The encoded protein is CASSRTGTGVVETQYF.

This rearrangement joins TRBV4-3 to TRBJ2-1; 9 nucleotides match TRBD1. CDR1 and CDR2 from the germline V gene are LGHNA and YSLEER. V shed 1 base, J shed 5 bases, and the junction held 3 bases outside the gene matches. The CDR3 has 15 amino acids. The CDR3 reads CASSQGTGDNNEQFF. The DNA of the CDR3 is TGCGCCAGCAGCCAAGGGACAGGGGACAACAATGAGCAGTTCTTC.

V is TRBV15 and J is TRBJ2-5; 7 positions match TRBD2. V was clipped by 4 bases and J by 3 bases; unmatched bases: 11. The CDR3 has 16 amino acids. Germline assignment: CDR1 LNHNV and CDR2 YYDKDF (reference sequence). CDR3 sequence (DNA): TGTGCCACCAGCACACGTCTAGCGGTACCCGAAGAGACCCAGTACTTC. Amino acids: CATSTRLAVPEETQYF. Filled out from reference TRBV15 and TRBJ2-5, the complete variable domain reads DAMVIQNPRYQVTQFGKPVTLSCSQTLNHNVMYWYQQKSSQAPKLLFHYYDKDFNNEADTPDNFQSRRPNTSFCFLDIRSPGLGDTAMYLCATSTRLAVPEETQYFGPGTRLLVL.

This clonotype was observed a few times. The chain uses TRBV20-1 and TRBJ2-1, with TRBD2 as a possible D gene (7 bases). The germline V gene has CDR1 DFQATT and CDR2 SNEGSKA (reference sequence). CDR3 length: 16 amino acids. The ends were cut back, 3 bases at V and 8 bases at J, with 23 bases in the middle. CDR3 region: CSASRVLGGPFYEQFF. CDR3 in DNA: TGCAGTGCTAGCCGCGTTTTGGGGGGGCCCTTTTATGAGCAGTTCTTC.

This clonotype was counted between two and nine times. A junction boundary mismatches the germline segment, possibly from a read error. V gene TRBV12-3 or TRBV12-4 combines with J gene TRBJ1-5; D possibly corresponds to TRBD1 (6 bases). The CDR3 is 17 amino acids. The CDR3 protein is CASSYRGRGISHQPQHF. Here the CDR3 DNA reads TGTGCCAGCAGTTACCGGGGGAGGGGGATTAGCCATCAGCCCCAGCATTTT.

The gene calls are TRBV20-1 and TRBJ2-7; no definite D call. CDR1 and CDR2 (germline): DFQATT, SNEGSKA (reference sequence). Trimming left V 3 bases short and J 6 bases short, with 15 bases between. The CDR3 loop spans 13 amino acids. CDR3 protein: CSASFRRSVEQYF. CDR3 DNA sequence: TGCAGTGCTAGTTTCCGCAGGTCGGTCGAGCAGTACTTC.

V is TRBV6-1 and J is TRBJ1-2, with D maybe TRBD1 (5 bases). The CDR3 runs to 14 residues. Per germline, CDR1 MNHNS and CDR2 SASEGT. Trimming cost V 2 bases and J 3 bases, with 10 bases left between them. CDR3 residues: CASSELGRDYGYTF. The CDR3 DNA sequence: TGTGCCAGCAGTGAATTGGGACGGGACTATGGCTACACCTTC.

CDR3 nucleotides: TGTGCCAGCAGCACCCTCAGAAAGGTCTACGAGCAGTACTTC. Its translation is CASSTLRKVYEQYF. The chain is built from TRBV11-2 and TRBJ2-7; D ambiguous. CDR1 and CDR2 (germline): SGHAT, FQNNGV. The CDR3 extends over 14 amino acids. Trimming took off 5 bases at V and 3 bases at J, with 14 bases between the two ends. Looking up the rest from reference TRBV11-2 and TRBJ2-7 gives the full variable domain: EAGVAQSPRYKIIEKRQSVAFWCNPISGHATLYWYQQILGQGPKLLIQFQNNGVVDDSQLPKDRFSAERLKGVDSTLKIQPAKLEDSAVYLCASSTLRKVYEQYFGPGTRLTVT.

This clonotype was found a few times. The rearrangement uses TRBV24-1 and TRBJ2-3; 12 bases are shared with TRBD2. The ends lost 0 bases at V and 5 bases at J; junction bases unmatched: 8. CDR1 KGHDR and CDR2 SFDVKD come from the germline V gene. There are 18 residues in the CDR3. The CDR3 spells CATSDLGLAGGPRDTQYF. The DNA for the CDR3 is TGTGCCACCAGTGATTTGGGGCTAGCGGGGGGGCCAAGAGATACGCAGTATTTT.

This clonotype was seen at least ten times. The CDR3 region has the DNA TGTGCCATCAGTCCGGGACAGGGGGTTTCGGTGATCACTGAAGCTTTCTTT. It translates to CAISPGQGVSVITEAFF. The gene calls are TRBV10-3 and TRBJ1-1, with 11 bases matching TRBD1. J was trimmed by 4 bases and V by 5 bases; bases with no gene match: 12. The V gene's germline CDR1 is ENHRY and CDR2 SYGVKD. The CDR3 is made up of 17 amino acids.